These 24 T cell receptor beta chains share one sample of origin, sequenced in a study of blood T cell repertoires in COVID-19. The table came from immunoSEQ multiplex PCR; TCRdb's copy has only in-frame clones and leaves some out. The sample consists of approximately 240,000 clones, 80% to 90% of them appearing once. Sequenced material: peripheral blood. These receptors originate from a woman aged 60 to 75 who had recovered from COVID-19.

To note about this clone: The junction differs from germline at one of its ends, possibly a read error. The V and J genes are TRBV12-3 or TRBV12-4 and TRBJ2-5; a possible D gene is TRBD2 (6 bases). This CDR3 has 13 residues. In DNA form, the CDR3 reads TGTGCCACCGGAGGAGGGAAGGGTTTCAGAATAGACTTC. Its translation is CATGGGKGFRIDF.

This chain connects TRBV11-3 to TRBJ2-1, with no clear D. With 1 base removed from V and 2 bases from J, the gap between germline ends came to 6 bases. This CDR3 has 14 amino acids. Germline V gene data show CDR1 as SGHNT and CDR2 as YENEEA. The CDR3 sequence: CASSLGSTYNEQFF. CDR3 bases: TGTGCCAGCAGCTTAGGTTCAACCTACAATGAGCAGTTCTTC.

Concerning this clone: Other DNA sequences within the sample encode an identical CDR3. This chain connects TRBV18 to TRBJ2-5; unclear D gene. CDR1 is KGHSH, CDR2 LQKENI, per germline. With 6 bases removed from V and 4 bases from J, the gap between germline ends came to 6 bases. The CDR3 contains 11 residues. The CDR3 nucleotides are TGTGCCAGCTCCCCCGGAGAGACCCAGTACTTC. Translation gives CASSPGETQYF.

On this clone itself: Mismatch with germline at one junction end may stem from a read error. The chain joins TRBV19 to TRBJ2-7; maybe TRBD1 (5 bases). The CDR3 spans 9 residues. Germline loops: CDR1 LNHDA, CDR2 SQIVND (reference sequence). This CDR3 is CASNRRRNW. CDR3 coding DNA: TGTGCCAGTAACAGGAGACGCAATTGG.

This clone occurred a few times. V is TRBV30 and J is TRBJ1-2, with 8 bases that match TRBD1. Germline V CDR1 and CDR2: GTSNPN, SVGIG (reference sequence). CDR3 length: 15 residues. With 3 bases clipped from V and 2 bases from J, the junction kept 8 bases outside the gene matches. The CDR3, as DNA: TGTGCCTGGAGGGGAACAGGGGGATCGAACTATGGCTACACCTTC. Translated, it gives CAWRGTGGSNYGYTF. The full variable domain, completed using reference TRBV30 and TRBJ1-2, is SQTIHQWPATLVQPVGSPLSLECTVEGTSNPNLYWYRQAAGRGLQLLFYSVGIGQISSEVPQNLSASRPQDRQFILSSKKLLLSDSGFYLCAWRGTGGSNYGYTFGSGTRLTVV.

For this clone: The junction departs from the called germline gene at one end, perhaps through a read error. The V call is TRBV7-7, the J call TRBJ2-5; maybe TRBD1 (6 bases). Germline loops: CDR1 SSHAT, CDR2 FNYEAQ (reference sequence). The CDR3 consists of 14 residues. CDR3 nucleotides: TGTGCTAGCAGCGTCGGGACAATGGGCGAGACCCAGTACTTC. Translating it yields CASSVGTMGETQYF.

The chain recombines TRBV30 with TRBJ1-2; D not certain. The CDR3 contains 14 residues. Deletions cut 4 bases from V and 0 bases from J, with 12 bases between. Germline CDR1 reads GTSNPN; CDR2 reads SVGIG (reference sequence). CDR3 DNA: TGTGCCTGGAACCCAGGAAATTCTAACTATGGCTACACCTTC. It translates to CAWNPGNSNYGYTF.

This rearrangement joins TRBV7-2 to TRBJ1-6; TRBD1 is a possible D gene (6 bases). CDR3 length: 15 residues. V dropped 0 bases and J dropped 9 bases, with 12 bases sitting between them. CDR1 and CDR2 from the germline V gene are SGHTA and FQGNSA. The DNA of the CDR3 is TGTGCCAGCAGCTTAGCTCAGGGGATGGGTTCACCCCTCCACTTT. This translates into CASSLAQGMGSPLHF.

The gene calls are TRBV5-1 and TRBJ2-1; 11 bases fit TRBD2. Germline CDR1 reads SGHRS; CDR2 reads YFSETQ. CDR3 length equals 16 residues. V lost 4 bases, J lost 7 bases, and 10 bases stayed unmatched. CDR3 nucleotides: TGCGCCAGCAGCCCACAGGCTAGCGGGGGGTCGAATGAGCAGTTCTTC. Translated: CASSPQASGGSNEQFF.

The rearrangement links TRBV6-6 to TRBJ1-1, with a possible D match to TRBD1 (5 bases). V lost 5 bases and J lost 0, with 16 bases in between. CDR3 length: 16 amino acids. CDR1 is MNHNY, CDR2 SVGAGI, per germline (reference sequence). CDR3 DNA sequence: TGTGCCAGCAGTCCTTGGGGCCATACGTTGAACACTGAAGCTTTCTTT. Protein sequence: CASSPWGHTLNTEAFF.

This chain joins TRBV12-5 and TRBJ2-1; 9 nucleotides match TRBD2. With V trimmed by 7 bases and J by 4 bases, 5 bases remained unmatched. Germline assignment: CDR1 LGHNT and CDR2 FRNRAP. This CDR3 region has 14 residues. In nucleotides, the CDR3 is TGTGCTAGTGATCAAGCGGGGGGATACAATGAGCAGTTCTTC. Amino acids: CASDQAGGYNEQFF.

The gene calls are TRBV6-5 and TRBJ2-7; no clear D. The germline gives CDR1 MNHEY, CDR2 SVGAGI. This CDR3 is 12 amino acids long. Trimming left V 6 bases short and J 1 base short, with 7 bases between. The CDR3 sequence is CASSQDSYEQYF. The CDR3 bases are TGTGCCAGCAGCCAGGATTCCTACGAGCAGTACTTC.

V gene TRBV5-4 combines with J gene TRBJ1-2; D is possibly TRBD1 (5 bases). Trimming cost V 0 bases and J 7 bases, with 16 bases left between them. Germline V gene data show CDR1 as SGHNT and CDR2 as YYREEE (reference sequence). The CDR3 sequence is 15 residues long. Here the CDR3 reads CASSLAGGAYGGYTF. The DNA for the CDR3 is TGTGCCAGCAGCTTGGCCGGAGGGGCGTATGGTGGCTACACCTTC. Together with reference TRBV5-4 and TRBJ1-2, the CDR3 gives the full variable domain: ETGVTQSPTHLIKTRGQQVTLRCSSQSGHNTVSWYQQALGQGPQFIFQYYREEENGRGNFPPRFSGLQFPNYSSELNVNALELDDSALYLCASSLAGGAYGGYTFGSGTRLTVV.

The CDR3 sequence: CATSRGGAGGHQETQYF. In DNA, the CDR3 is TGTGCCACCAGCAGAGGGGGGGCGGGGGGACACCAAGAGACCCAGTACTTC. The chain is built from TRBV15 and TRBJ2-5; 8 bases are shared with TRBD2. CDR3 size: 17 residues. J was trimmed by 0 bases and V by 1 base; bases with no gene match: 7. Per the germline V gene, CDR1 is LNHNV and CDR2 is YYDKDF (reference sequence).

V gene TRBV6-5 combines with J gene TRBJ1-3; D not certain. Germline-derived CDR1 and CDR2 are MNHEY and SVGAGI. V shed 6 bases and J shed 0 bases, with 6 bases lying between them. The length of the CDR3 is 13 residues. The chain's CDR3 is CASRSFSGNTIYF. DNA of the CDR3: TGTGCCAGCAGATCTTTCTCTGGAAACACCATATATTTT.

The chain carries TRBV7-3 and TRBJ2-2; 7 nucleotides match TRBD2. J gave up 4 bases and V 3 bases, and 5 bases lay outside the gene matches. Germline CDR1 SGHTA, CDR2 FQGTGA. This CDR3 is 15 amino acids long. In nucleotides, the CDR3 is TGTGCCAGCAGCTTTGGTGGGGAGGGCACCGGGGAGCTGTTTTTT. Its translation: CASSFGGEGTGELFF.

The chain couples TRBV27 to TRBJ2-2; perhaps TRBD2 as D (5 bases). The germline V gene has CDR1 MNHEY and CDR2 SMNVEV (reference sequence). Trimming shortened V by 5 bases and J by 2 bases, and 18 bases separated the two germline ends. There are 17 residues in the CDR3. CDR3 loop: CASSLLRLRDNTGELFF. The CDR3 DNA reads as TGTGCCAGCAGTCTCCTCCGACTTCGGGATAACACCGGGGAGCTGTTTTTT.

CDR3 loop: CASSLVGGQPQHF. In DNA, the CDR3 is TGTGCCAGCAGTTTAGTGGGCGGGCAGCCCCAGCATTTT. This chain uses TRBV12-3 or TRBV12-4 with TRBJ1-5; D remains ambiguous. This CDR3 is 13 amino acids long. The germline V and J ends were trimmed by 1 base and 7 bases, with 8 bases remaining between them.

The chain combines TRBV6-5 with TRBJ1-4; D is ambiguous. CDR1 and CDR2 from the germline V gene are MNHEY and SVGAGI. The CDR3 is 12 residues long. Trimming took 8 bases from V and 0 from J, leaving 4 bases between them. CDR3 sequence: CASSATNEKLFF. DNA of the CDR3: TGTGCCAGCTCTGCAACTAATGAAAAACTGTTTTTT.

This rearrangement joins TRBV13 to TRBJ2-1; tentative D call: TRBD1 (6 bases). V dropped 5 bases and J dropped 7 bases, with 24 bases sitting between them. CDR1 is PRHDT, CDR2 FYEKMQ, per germline (reference sequence). This CDR3 spans 17 amino acids. This CDR3 is CASSLARQAFHGNEQFF. The CDR3 DNA is TGTGCCAGCAGCCTCGCGCGACAGGCTTTCCATGGGAATGAGCAGTTCTTC.

The chain uses TRBV14 and TRBJ2-3; D is uncertain. This CDR3 spans 12 amino acids. Looked up from germline, CDR1 is SGHDN and CDR2 is FVKESK. The germline V and J ends were trimmed by 0 bases and 4 bases, with 2 bases remaining between them. The CDR3 sequence is CASSQDADTQYF. In DNA form, the CDR3 reads TGTGCCAGCAGCCAAGACGCAGATACGCAGTATTTT.

The chain employs TRBV9 and TRBJ2-2; 7 bases align to TRBD2. CDR3 length: 16 amino acids. The germline CDR1 and CDR2 sequences are SGDLS and YYNGEE. Trimming cost V 1 base and J 4 bases; bases outside gene matches: 7. The CDR3 nucleotides are TGTGCCAGCAGCGTATACCGGGGCGGGAGCACCGGGGAGCTGTTTTTT. Protein: CASSVYRGGSTGELFF.

The chain is built from TRBV3-1 (or the pseudogene TRBV3-2) and TRBJ1-1; 7 bases map to TRBD1. Germline trimming cut 3 bases from V and 7 bases from J; bases unmatched to any gene: 8. CDR3 length: 14 residues. Germline loops: CDR1 LGHDT, CDR2 YNNKEL (reference sequence). CDR3 DNA: TGTGCCAGCAGCCAGTGGGGACAGACTAATGAAGCTTTCTTT. It specifies CASSQWGQTNEAFF.

V usage is TRBV4-1 and J usage is TRBJ2-2, with 9 bases lining up with TRBD2. CDR3 length: 17 amino acids. CDR1 and CDR2 (germline): MGHRA, YSYEKL. J was trimmed by 7 bases and V by 1 base; bases with no gene match: 10. CDR3 residues: CASSQGPAGGLSGELFF. Written as DNA, the CDR3 is TGCGCCAGCAGCCAAGGTCCGGCGGGGGGGCTAAGCGGGGAGCTGTTTTTT.